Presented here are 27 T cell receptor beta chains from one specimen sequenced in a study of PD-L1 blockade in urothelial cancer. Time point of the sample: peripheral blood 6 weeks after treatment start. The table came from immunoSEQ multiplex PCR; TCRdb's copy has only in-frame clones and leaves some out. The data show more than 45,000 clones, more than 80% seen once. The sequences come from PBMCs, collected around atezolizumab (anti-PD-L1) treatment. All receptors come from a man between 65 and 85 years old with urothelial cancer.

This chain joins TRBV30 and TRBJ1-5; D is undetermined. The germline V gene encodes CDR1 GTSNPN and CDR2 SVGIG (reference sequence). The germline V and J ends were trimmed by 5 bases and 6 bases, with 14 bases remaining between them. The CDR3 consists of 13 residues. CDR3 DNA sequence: TGTGCCTGGGGCCGGGCTGAGGGTCAGCCCCAGCATTTT. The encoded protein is CAWGRAEGQPQHF. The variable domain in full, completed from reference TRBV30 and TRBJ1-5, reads SQTIHQWPATLVQPVGSPLSLECTVEGTSNPNLYWYRQAAGRGLQLLFYSVGIGQISSEVPQNLSASRPQDRQFILSSKKLLLSDSGFYLCAWGRAEGQPQHFGDGTRLSIL.

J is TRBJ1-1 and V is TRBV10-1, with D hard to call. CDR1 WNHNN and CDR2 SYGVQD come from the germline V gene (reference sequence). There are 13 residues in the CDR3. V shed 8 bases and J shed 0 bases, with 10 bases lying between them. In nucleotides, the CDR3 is TGCGCCAGCCGAGAGGCCGTGAACACTGAAGCTTTCTTT. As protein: CASREAVNTEAFF.

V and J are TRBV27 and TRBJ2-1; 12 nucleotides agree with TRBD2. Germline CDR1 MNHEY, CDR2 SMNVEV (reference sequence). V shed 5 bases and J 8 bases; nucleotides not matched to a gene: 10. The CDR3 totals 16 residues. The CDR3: CASSPFGLAGFDEQFF. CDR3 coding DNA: TGTGCCAGCAGTCCCTTCGGACTAGCGGGATTCGATGAGCAGTTCTTC.

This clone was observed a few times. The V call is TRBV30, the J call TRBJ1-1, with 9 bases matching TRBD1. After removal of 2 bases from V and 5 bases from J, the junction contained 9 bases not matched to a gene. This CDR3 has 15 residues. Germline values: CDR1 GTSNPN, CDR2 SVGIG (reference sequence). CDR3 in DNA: TGTGCCTGGAGTTGGCCGGGACAGGGATTGACTGAAGCTTTCTTT. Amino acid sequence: CAWSWPGQGLTEAFF.

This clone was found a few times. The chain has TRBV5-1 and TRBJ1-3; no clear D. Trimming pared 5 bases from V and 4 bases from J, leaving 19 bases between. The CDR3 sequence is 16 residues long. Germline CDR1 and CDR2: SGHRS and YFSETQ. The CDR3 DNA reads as TGCGCCAGCAGTCCGAGGGTGCTTCAGGCGGGAAACACCATATATTTT. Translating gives CASSPRVLQAGNTIYF.

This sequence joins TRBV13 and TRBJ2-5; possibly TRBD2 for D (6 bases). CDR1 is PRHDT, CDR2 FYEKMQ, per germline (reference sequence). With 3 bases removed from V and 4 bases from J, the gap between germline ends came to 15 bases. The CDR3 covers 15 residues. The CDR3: CASSFKEGVGETQYF. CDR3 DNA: TGTGCCAGCAGCTTCAAGGAGGGAGTGGGAGAGACCCAGTACTTC.

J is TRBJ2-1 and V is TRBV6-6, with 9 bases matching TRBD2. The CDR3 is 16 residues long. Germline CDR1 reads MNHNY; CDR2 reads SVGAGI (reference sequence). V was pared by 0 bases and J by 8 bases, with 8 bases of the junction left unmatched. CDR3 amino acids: CASSYSIAGARDEQFF. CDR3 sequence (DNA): TGTGCCAGCAGTTACTCGATAGCGGGAGCTCGTGATGAGCAGTTCTTC.

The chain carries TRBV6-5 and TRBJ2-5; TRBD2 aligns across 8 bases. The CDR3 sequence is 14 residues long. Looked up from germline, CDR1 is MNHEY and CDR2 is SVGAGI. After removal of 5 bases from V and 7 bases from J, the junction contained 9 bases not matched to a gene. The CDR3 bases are TGTGCCAGCAGTCCGGGACTAGTGTTATGGACCCAGTACTTC. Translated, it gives CASSPGLVLWTQYF.

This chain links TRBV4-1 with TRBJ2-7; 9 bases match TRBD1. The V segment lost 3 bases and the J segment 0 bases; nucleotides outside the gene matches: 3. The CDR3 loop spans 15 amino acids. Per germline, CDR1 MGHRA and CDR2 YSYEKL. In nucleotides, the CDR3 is TGCGCCAGCAGCCAGGGGGGACAGGGCTCCTACGAGCAGTACTTC. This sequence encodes CASSQGGQGSYEQYF.

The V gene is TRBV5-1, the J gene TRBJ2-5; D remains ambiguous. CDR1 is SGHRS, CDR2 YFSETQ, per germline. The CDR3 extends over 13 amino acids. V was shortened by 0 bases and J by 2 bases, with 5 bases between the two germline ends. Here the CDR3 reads CASSLGEQETQYF. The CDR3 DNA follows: TGCGCCAGCAGCTTGGGCGAGCAAGAGACCCAGTACTTC.

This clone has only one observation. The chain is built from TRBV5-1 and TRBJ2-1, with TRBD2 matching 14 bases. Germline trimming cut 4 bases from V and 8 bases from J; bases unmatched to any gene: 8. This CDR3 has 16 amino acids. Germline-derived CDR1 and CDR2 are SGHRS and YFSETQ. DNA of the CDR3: TGCGCCAGCAGCCGAGGGACTAGCGGGAGTGGGGATGAGCAGTTCTTC. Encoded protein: CASSRGTSGSGDEQFF.

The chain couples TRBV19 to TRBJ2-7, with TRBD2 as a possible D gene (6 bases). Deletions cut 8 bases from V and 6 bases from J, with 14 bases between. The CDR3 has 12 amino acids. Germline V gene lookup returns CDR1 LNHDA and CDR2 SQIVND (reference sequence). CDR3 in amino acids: CASDLREAEQYF. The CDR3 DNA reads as TGTGCCAGTGACCTCAGGGAGGCCGAGCAGTACTTC.

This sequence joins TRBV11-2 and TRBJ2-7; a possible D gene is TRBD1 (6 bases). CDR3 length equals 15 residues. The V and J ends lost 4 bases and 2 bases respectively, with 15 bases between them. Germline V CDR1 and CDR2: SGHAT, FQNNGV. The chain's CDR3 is CASSSDDRRTYEQYF. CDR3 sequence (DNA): TGTGCCAGCAGCTCTGACGACAGGAGGACCTACGAGCAGTACTTC.

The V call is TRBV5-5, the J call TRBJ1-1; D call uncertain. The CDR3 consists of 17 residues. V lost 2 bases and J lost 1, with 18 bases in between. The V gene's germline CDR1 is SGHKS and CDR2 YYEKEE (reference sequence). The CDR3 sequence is CASSLLRLDNPNTEAFF. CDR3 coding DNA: TGTGCCAGCAGCTTACTCCGCCTTGACAACCCGAACACTGAAGCTTTCTTT.

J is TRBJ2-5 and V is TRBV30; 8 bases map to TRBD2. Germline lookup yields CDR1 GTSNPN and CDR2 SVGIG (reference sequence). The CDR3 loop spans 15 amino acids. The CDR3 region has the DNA TGTGCTTTTAAGAGGGGTAGCGGGACCCAAGAGACCCAGTACTTC. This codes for CAFKRGSGTQETQYF.

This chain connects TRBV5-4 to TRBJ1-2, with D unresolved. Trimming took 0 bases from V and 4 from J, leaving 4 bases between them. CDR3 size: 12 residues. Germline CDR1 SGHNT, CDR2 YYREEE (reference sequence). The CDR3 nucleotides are TGTGCCAGCAGCTTGGGACTCTATGGCTACACCTTC. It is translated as CASSLGLYGYTF.

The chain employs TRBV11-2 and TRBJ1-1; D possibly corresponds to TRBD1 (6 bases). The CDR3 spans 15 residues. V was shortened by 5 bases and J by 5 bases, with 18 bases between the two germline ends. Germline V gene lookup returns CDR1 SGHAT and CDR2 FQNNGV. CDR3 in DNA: TGTGCCAGCAGCACGGTCGAGGGGAGGGGGACTGAAGCTTTCTTT. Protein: CASSTVEGRGTEAFF.

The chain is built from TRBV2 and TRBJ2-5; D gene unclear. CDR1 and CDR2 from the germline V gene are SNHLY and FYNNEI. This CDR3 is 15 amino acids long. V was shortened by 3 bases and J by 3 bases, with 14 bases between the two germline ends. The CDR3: CASSEVAARKETQYF. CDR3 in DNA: TGTGCCAGCAGTGAGGTCGCGGCCCGGAAAGAGACCCAGTACTTC.

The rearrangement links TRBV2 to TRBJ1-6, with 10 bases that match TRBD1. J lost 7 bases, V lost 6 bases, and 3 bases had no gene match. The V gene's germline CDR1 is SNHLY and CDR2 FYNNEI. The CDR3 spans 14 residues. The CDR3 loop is CASRPGQGNSPLHF. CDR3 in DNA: TGTGCCAGCAGGCCGGGACAGGGGAATTCACCCCTCCACTTT.

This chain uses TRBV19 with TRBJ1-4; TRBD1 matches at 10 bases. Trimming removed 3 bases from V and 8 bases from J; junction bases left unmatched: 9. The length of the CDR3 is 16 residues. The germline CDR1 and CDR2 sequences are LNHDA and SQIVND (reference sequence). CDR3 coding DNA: TGTGCCAGTAGTATGGGAGGAGGACAGGGGGAAGAAAAACTGTTTTTT. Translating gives CASSMGGGQGEEKLFF. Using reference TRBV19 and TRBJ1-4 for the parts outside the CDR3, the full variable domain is DGGITQSPKYLFRKEGQNVTLSCEQNLNHDAMYWYRQDPGQGLRLIYYSQIVNDFQKGDIAEGYSVSREKKESFPLTVTSAQKNPTAFYLCASSMGGGQGEEKLFFGSGTQLSVL.

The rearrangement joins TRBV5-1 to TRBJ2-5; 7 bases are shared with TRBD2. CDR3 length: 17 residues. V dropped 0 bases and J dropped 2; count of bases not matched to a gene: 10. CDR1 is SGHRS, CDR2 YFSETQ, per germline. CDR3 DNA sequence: TGCGCCAGCAGCTTGGCTGGCGGGAGCGGATCACAAGAGACCCAGTACTTC. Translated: CASSLAGGSGSQETQYF.

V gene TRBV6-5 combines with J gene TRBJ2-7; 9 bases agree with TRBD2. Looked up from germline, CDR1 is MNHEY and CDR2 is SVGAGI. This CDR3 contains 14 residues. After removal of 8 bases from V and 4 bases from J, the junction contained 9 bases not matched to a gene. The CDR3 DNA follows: TGTGCCAGCCAACGCGTGACTAGCGGATACGAGCAGTACTTC. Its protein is CASQRVTSGYEQYF.

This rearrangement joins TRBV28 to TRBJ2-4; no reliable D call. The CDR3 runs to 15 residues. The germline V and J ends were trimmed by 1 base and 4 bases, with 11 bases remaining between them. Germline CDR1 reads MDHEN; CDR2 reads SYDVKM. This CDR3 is CASSLYQQLKNIQYF. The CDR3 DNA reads TGTGCCAGCAGTTTATATCAACAGCTAAAAAACATTCAGTACTTC.

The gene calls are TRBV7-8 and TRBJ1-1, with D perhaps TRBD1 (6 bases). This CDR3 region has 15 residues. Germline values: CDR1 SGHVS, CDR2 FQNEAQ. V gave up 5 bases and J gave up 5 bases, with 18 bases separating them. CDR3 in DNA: TGTGCCAGCAGCGCTAGAGGGGGATCGGGGACTGAAGCTTTCTTT. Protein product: CASSARGGSGTEAFF.

CDR3 protein: CASSSLGGGASYNEQFF. The CDR3 DNA sequence: TGTGCCAGCAGCTCTTTGGGGGGGGGAGCATCCTACAATGAGCAGTTCTTC. This chain connects TRBV11-2 to TRBJ2-1; TRBD2 aligns across 7 bases. After removal of 4 bases from V and 1 base from J, the junction contained 10 bases not matched to a gene. CDR1 SGHAT and CDR2 FQNNGV come from the germline V gene. CDR3 length: 17 amino acids.

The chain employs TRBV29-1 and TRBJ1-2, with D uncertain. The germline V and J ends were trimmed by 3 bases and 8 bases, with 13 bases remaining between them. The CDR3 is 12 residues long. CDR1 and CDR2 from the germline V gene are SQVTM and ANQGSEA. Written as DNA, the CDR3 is TGCAGCGTTGACGGCGGGATCGGGGGCTACACCTTC. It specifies CSVDGGIGGYTF.

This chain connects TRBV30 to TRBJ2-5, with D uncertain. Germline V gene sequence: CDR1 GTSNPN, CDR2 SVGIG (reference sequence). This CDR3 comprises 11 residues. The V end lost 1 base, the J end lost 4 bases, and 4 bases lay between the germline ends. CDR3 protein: CAWSAGETQYF. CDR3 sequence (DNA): TGTGCCTGGAGTGCAGGAGAGACCCAGTACTTC.